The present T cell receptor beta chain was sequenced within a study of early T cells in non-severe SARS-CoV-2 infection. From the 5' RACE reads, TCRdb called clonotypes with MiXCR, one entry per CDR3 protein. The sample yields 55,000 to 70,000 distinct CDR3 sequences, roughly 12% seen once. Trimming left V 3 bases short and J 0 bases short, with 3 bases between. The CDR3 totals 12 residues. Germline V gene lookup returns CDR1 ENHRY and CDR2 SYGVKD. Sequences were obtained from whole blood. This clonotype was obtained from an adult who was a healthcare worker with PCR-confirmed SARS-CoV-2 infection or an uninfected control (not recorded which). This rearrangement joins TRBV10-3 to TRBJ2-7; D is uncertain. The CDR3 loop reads CAISDGSYEQYF. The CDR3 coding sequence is TGTGCCATCAGTGACGGCTCCTACGAGCAGTACTTC.